These T cell receptor beta chains were read from a single sample in a study of blood T cell repertoires in COVID-19. Generated by immunoSEQ multiplex PCR, the TCRdb table keeps only in-frame clones and is missing some. This repertoire shows 130,000 to 150,000 clones, 75% to 90% found once; its top ten account for roughly 4.5%. Sequenced sample: peripheral blood. These TCRs come from a human donor in a cohort sampled during active COVID-19. Both conserved end residues are part of each CDR3. Fields, in order: V gene, clone size, D gene, CDR3 length, J gene, CDR3 DNA, CDR3 protein. D genes are given only for firm matches. Not every row has a clone size; where given, it reads once, few, many or a size class.

>TRBV3-1/TRBV3-2|NA|NA|16|TRBJ1-3
TGTGCCAGCAGCCAAGAGGCGCCAGGGCAGCGAGACACCATATATTTT
CASSQEAPGQRDTIYF
>TRBV13|NA|TRBD1|15|TRBJ2-2
TGTGCCAGCAGCTTAGGCTGGACAGGGAAAGGGGAGCTGTTTTTT
CASSLGWTGKGELFF
>TRBV5-5|once|TRBD1|16|TRBJ2-7
TGTGCCAGCAGCGCCGGCCTGGACAGGGGGCACTACGAGCAGTACTTC
CASSAGLDRGHYEQYF
>TRBV6-1|few|NA|19|TRBJ2-4
TGTGCCAGCAGTGAACTAAGGGGAACAGGCCTACTAGCCAAAAACATTCAGTACTTC
CASSELRGTGLLAKNIQYF
>TRBV6-5|NA|NA|14|TRBJ1-1
TGTGCCAGCACCCCCACGGACACGAGGTTAGAAGCTTTCTTT
CASTPTDTRLEAFF
>TRBV4-1|few|TRBD1|16|TRBJ1-2
TGCGCCAGCAGCCATATCACCGGGACAGATAACTATGGCTACACCTTC
CASSHITGTDNYGYTF
>TRBV5-4|few|TRBD1|16|TRBJ2-1
TGTGCCAGCAGTAACGCTCCGGGACAGGTCTACAATGAGCAGTTCTTC
CASSNAPGQVYNEQFF
>TRBV4-2|NA|TRBD2|16|TRBJ2-3
TGTGCCAGCAGGGAGACTAGCGGGGGATTCACAGATACGCAGTATTTT
CASRETSGGFTDTQYF
>TRBV12-5|NA|NA|16|TRBJ2-5
TGTGCTAGACTGGAATGGTCGGGGGGCCTACAAGAGACCCAGTACTTC
CARLEWSGGLQETQYF
>TRBV5-1|NA|NA|12|TRBJ1-1
TGCGCCAGCAGCACCCCCGGGGGAGAAGCTTTCTTT
CASSTPGGEAFF
>TRBV5-5|NA|TRBD1|17|TRBJ1-3
TGTGCCAGCAGCTTGGGGGACAGGGTACGCTCTGGAAACACCATATATTTT
CASSLGDRVRSGNTIYF
>TRBV6-6|NA|NA|13|TRBJ2-7
TGTGCCAGCAGTCCGGACAGATCCTACGAGCAGTACTTC
CASSPDRSYEQYF
>TRBV5-4|once|NA|14|TRBJ1-2
TGTGCCAGCAGCGTGGAGTCGGTTACCTGGGGCTACACCTTC
CASSVESVTWGYTF
>TRBV6-1|NA|TRBD1|16|TRBJ1-6
TGTGCCAGCAGTGAAGCGGACGGGACAGGGGTTGGACCCCTCCACTTT
CASSEADGTGVGPLHF
>TRBV4-2|NA|TRBD1|14|TRBJ2-5
TGTGCCAGCAGCGCCGGACAGGGAGAAGAGACCCAGTACTTC
CASSAGQGEETQYF
>TRBV15|NA|TRBD2|19|TRBJ2-1
TGTGCCACCAGCAGAGACGGACTAGCGGGTCTAAGCTCCTACAATGAGCAGTTCTTC
CATSRDGLAGLSSYNEQFF
>TRBV15|NA|TRBD1|14|TRBJ2-7
TGTGCCACCAGCAGAGCCGGGACAGTTCGTGAGCAGTACTTC
CATSRAGTVREQYF
>TRBV23-1|NA|NA|16|TRBJ2-2
TGCGCCAGCAGTCAATCTCAGGGGCGCAGCACCGGGGAGCTGTTTTTT
CASSQSQGRSTGELFF
>TRBV30|NA|TRBD1|13|TRBJ1-1
TGTGCCTGGAGTGGGACAGGGGCCACTGAAGCTTTCTTT
CAWSGTGATEAFF
>TRBV3-1/TRBV3-2|NA|NA|16|TRBJ1-3
TGTGCCAGCAGCCATTGGACAGCAATTTCTGGAAACACCATATATTTT
CASSHWTAISGNTIYF
>TRBV4-1|NA|NA|13|TRBJ1-2
TGCGCCAGCAGCCAAGCGGGGGGCTATGGCTACACCTTC
CASSQAGGYGYTF
>TRBV6-2/TRBV6-3|NA|NA|15|TRBJ1-6
TGTGCCAGCAGTTACAGGAGCTCCTATAATTCACCCCTCCACTTT
CASSYRSSYNSPLHF
>TRBV2|NA|TRBD2|15|TRBJ2-1
TGTGCCAGCAGTACTAGCGGGGGCGGGCCCAATGAGCAGTTCTTC
CASSTSGGGPNEQFF
>TRBV12-5|NA|NA|17|TRBJ2-3
TGTGCTAGTGGTAAACCCCAAACAGGGAATTCCCTAGATACGCAGTATTTT
CASGKPQTGNSLDTQYF
>TRBV19|NA|TRBD1|15|TRBJ1-1
TGTGCCACAAACAGGGGCCCCGGGGGTAACACTGAAGCTTTCTTT
CATNRGPGGNTEAFF
>TRBV7-8|NA|NA|13|TRBJ1-1
TGTGCCAGCAGCCTCAGTGAGAACACTGAAGCTTTCTTT
CASSLSENTEAFF